The 15 T cell receptor beta chains given below trace back to one sample, sequenced in a study of T cells after yellow fever vaccination (dated by TCRdb to between 2018 and 2020). The receptor library was made with 5' RACE. TCRdb names Illumina HiSeq 2500 as the instrument used. In-frame beta chains were kept once TCRdb had trimmed the public reads at Q25 with fastp and called clones with MiXCR. CDR3 protein duplicates are merged, each entry listing the most common genes and DNA. The sample data list about 400,000 distinct CDR3 sequences, and approximately 5.7% of these were observed just once. 15% of the sample lies in the top ten. In light of the paper, this sample's treatment or condition label describes: live attenuated yellow fever vaccine strain. Sequencing was performed on PBMCs, taken 5 days after the yellow fever booster vaccination. Every receptor here comes from a man younger than 40 who received the YFV17D yellow fever vaccine.

The rearrangement joins TRBV12-3 or TRBV12-4 to TRBJ1-3; D not resolved. Trimming stripped 3 bases from V and 1 base from J, with 13 bases between. CDR3 length equals 16 residues. The DNA of the CDR3 is TGTGCCAGCAGTTTTGGTGGCGCGATATCTGGAAACACCATATATTTT. Residues: CASSFGGAISGNTIYF.

This clonotype showed up many times. The CDR3 DNA reads TGTGCCAGCAGCTTACCGGGACAGGGGGCGGGCGAGCAGTACTTC. Amino acid sequence: CASSLPGQGAGEQYF. This chain connects TRBV5-4 to TRBJ2-7; 12 nucleotides agree with TRBD1. Germline V lookup: CDR1 SGHNT, CDR2 YYREEE (reference sequence). CDR3 length equals 15 residues. Losses at the gene ends were 2 bases for V and 6 bases for J; bases not matched to a gene: 6.

Many counts were recorded for this clonotype. V gene TRBV5-1 combines with J gene TRBJ2-3, with 7 bases identical to TRBD2. Germline assignment: CDR1 SGHRS and CDR2 YFSETQ. The CDR3 covers 16 residues. Losses at the gene ends were 4 bases for V and 6 bases for J; bases not matched to a gene: 14. CDR3 sequence reads: CASSRSPGTMQDTQYF. The CDR3 DNA reads as TGCGCCAGCAGCCGCTCCCCCGGGACTATGCAGGATACGCAGTATTTT. The full variable domain, in which reference TRBV5-1 and TRBJ2-3 provide the parts outside the CDR3, is KAGVTQTPRYLIKTRGQQVTLSCSPISGHRSVSWYQQTPGQGLQFLFEYFSETQRNKGNFPGRFSGRQFSNSRSEMNVSTLELGDSALYLCASSRSPGTMQDTQYFGPGTRLTVL.

The rearrangement joins TRBV6-2 or TRBV6-3 to TRBJ2-7, with TRBD1 matching over 8 bases. V was pared by 7 bases and J by 0 bases, with 8 bases of the junction left unmatched. CDR1 and CDR2 from the germline V gene are MNHEY and SVGEGT. The CDR3 loop spans 15 amino acids. As DNA, the CDR3 is TGTGCCAGCAAGACTAGGGACAGGAACTCCTACGAGCAGTACTTC. It encodes CASKTRDRNSYEQYF.

A few counts support this clonotype. This sequence joins TRBV7-9 and TRBJ2-1, with D perhaps matching TRBD1 (5 bases). Germline V gene lookup returns CDR1 SEHNR and CDR2 FQNEAQ (reference sequence). The CDR3 has 15 amino acids. V lost 4 bases and J 6 bases, leaving 16 bases between the germline ends. CDR3 sequence (DNA): TGTGCCAGCAGCTACCAGGGATTTGTAAGCAATGAGCAGTTCTTC. Amino acid sequence: CASSYQGFVSNEQFF.

This chain joins TRBV29-1 and TRBJ2-7, with TRBD1 as a possible D gene (6 bases). The CDR3 contains 16 residues. Germline V gives CDR1 SQVTM, CDR2 ANQGSEA. V lost 1 base and J lost 2, with 18 bases in between. CDR3 nucleotide sequence: TGCAGCGTTGAAGCCGGTACGGACAGCGTTCCCTACGAGCAGTACTTC. It codes for CSVEAGTDSVPYEQYF.

This clonotype was seen many times. V gene TRBV7-2 combines with J gene TRBJ2-7; the D is unclear. Germline-derived CDR1 and CDR2 are SGHTA and FQGNSA. The CDR3 contains 14 residues. The ends were cut back, 1 base at V and 2 bases at J, with 9 bases in the middle. The CDR3 sequence: CASSLESYTYEQYF. CDR3 bases: TGTGCCAGCAGCTTAGAGAGTTATACCTACGAGCAGTACTTC.

The chain combines TRBV20-1 with TRBJ2-3, with D tentatively TRBD2 (6 bases). V was cut by 7 bases and J by 4 bases, with 15 bases left in between. Germline V gene lookup returns CDR1 DFQATT and CDR2 SNEGSKA (reference sequence). The CDR3 contains 13 residues. CDR3 residues: CSGKNGGADTQYF. The CDR3 DNA sequence: TGCAGTGGGAAAAATGGAGGGGCAGATACGCAGTATTTT.

Only a few counts were recorded for this clonotype. This chain uses TRBV7-2 with TRBJ2-3; 10 positions match TRBD2. The CDR3 contains 17 residues. With V trimmed by 2 bases and J by 0 bases, 5 bases remained unmatched. Per the germline V gene, CDR1 is SGHTA and CDR2 is FQGNSA. In DNA form, the CDR3 reads TGTGCCAGCAGCTTACCAGCGGGAGGGCCGAGCACAGATACGCAGTATTTT. Translated, it gives CASSLPAGGPSTDTQYF. The full variable domain, its missing parts supplied by reference TRBV7-2 and TRBJ2-3, is GAGVSQSPSNKVTEKGKDVELRCDPISGHTALYWYRQSLGQGLEFLIYFQGNSAPDKSGLPSDRFSAERTGGSVSTLTIQRTQQEDSAVYLCASSLPAGGPSTDTQYFGPGTRLTVL.

This clonotype was detected a few times. V usage is TRBV20-1 and J usage is TRBJ2-7; the match to TRBD1 covers 10 bases. The V and J ends lost 0 bases and 4 bases, in that order; junction bases with no gene match: 21. From germline, CDR1 is DFQATT and CDR2 SNEGSKA (reference sequence). This CDR3 region has 20 residues. CDR3 DNA sequence: TGCAGTGCTAGAGATCCCACCGGGACAGGGGCAACTAGCGTGGGGTACGAGCAGTACTTC. Translating gives CSARDPTGTGATSVGYEQYF.

This clonotype was seen only a few times. The chain has TRBV7-2 and TRBJ2-7; D remains unclear. This CDR3 spans 12 amino acids. Trimming took off 1 base at V and 6 bases at J, with 7 bases between the two ends. Germline assignment: CDR1 SGHTA and CDR2 FQGNSA. Here the CDR3 DNA reads TGTGCCAGCAGCTTAGGGACGCCCGAGCAGTACTTC. It encodes CASSLGTPEQYF. The variable domain in full, with the rest retrieved from reference TRBV7-2 and TRBJ2-7, is GAGVSQSPSNKVTEKGKDVELRCDPISGHTALYWYRQSLGQGLEFLIYFQGNSAPDKSGLPSDRFSAERTGGSVSTLTIQRTQQEDSAVYLCASSLGTPEQYFGPGTRLTVT.

The table lists this clonotype with many counts. The chain combines TRBV5-5 with TRBJ2-1; perhaps TRBD2 as D (5 bases). Trimming shortened V by 5 bases and J by 8 bases, and 14 bases separated the two germline ends. This CDR3 has 13 residues. Looked up from germline, CDR1 is SGHKS and CDR2 is YYEKEE (reference sequence). The CDR3 is CASRTQLAHEQFF. The DNA of the CDR3 is TGTGCCAGCAGGACACAGCTAGCCCATGAGCAGTTCTTC. Looking up the rest from reference TRBV5-5 and TRBJ2-1 gives the full variable domain: DAGVTQSPTHLIKTRGQQVTLRCSPISGHKSVSWYQQVLGQGPQFIFQYYEKEERGRGNFPDRFSARQFPNYSSELNVNALLLGDSALYLCASRTQLAHEQFFGPGTRLTVL.

Ten or more counts support this clonotype. The chain combines TRBV20-1 with TRBJ2-2, with D possibly being TRBD2 (5 bases). The CDR3 is 15 amino acids. The germline gives CDR1 DFQATT, CDR2 SNEGSKA (reference sequence). Trimming took 5 bases from V and 4 from J, leaving 17 bases between them. The CDR3 loop is CSARGSNRATGELFF. The CDR3 coding sequence is TGCAGTGCTCGCGGGTCTAATAGGGCCACCGGGGAGCTGTTTTTT.

This clonotype was recorded a few times. J is TRBJ2-3 and V is TRBV12-5, with D perhaps TRBD1 (6 bases). The germline gives CDR1 LGHNT, CDR2 FRNRAP. The V gene lost 5 bases and the J gene lost 0 bases, with 12 bases spanning the gap. This CDR3 has 15 amino acids. The CDR3 sequence is CASGPQGLSTDTQYF. In DNA, the CDR3 is TGTGCTAGTGGTCCACAGGGTCTGAGCACAGATACGCAGTATTTT.

There are many counts of this clonotype. CDR3 protein: CASSQAGGQSGELFF. CDR3 bases: TGCGCCAGCAGCCAAGCCGGGGGACAGTCCGGGGAGCTGTTTTTT. This chain joins TRBV4-3 and TRBJ2-2, with D maybe TRBD1 (7 bases). The CDR3 is made up of 15 amino acids. Trimming removed 1 base at V and 6 bases at J, with 12 bases between. In germline, CDR1 is LGHNA, CDR2 YSLEER.